The 26 T cell receptor beta chains reported below all come from one sample, sequenced in a study of regulatory T cells in long-lasting Graves disease (dated by TCRdb to 2020 to 2023). The library was made by multiplex PCR. The instrument given in TCRdb is Illumina HiSeq 4000. To build TCR beta libraries, CDR3 regions were amplified by Arm-PCR using iRepertoire HTBI primers. Starting from the raw public reads, TCRdb applied fastp trimming at Q25, assembled clones with MiXCR and retained in-frame beta chains. Rows matching on CDR3 protein sequence are summarized as one entry with the most common DNA and genes. This sample has roughly 400,000 distinct CDR3 sequences in its table, and roughly 21% of those were observed once. Together, the top ten hold roughly an eighth of the sample. What the time point label conveys for this sample: persistent/refractory GD, antithyroid drugs over 5 years with positive TRAb. For both TCR sequencing and RNA sequencing, RNA was extracted from PBMCs using TRIzol.

The sample here was peripheral blood mononuclear cells (PBMCs), taken when the disease was refractory, from a patient treated with antithyroid drugs. These receptors were collected from a female donor with Graves disease.

This clonotype was detected a few times. This sequence joins TRBV12-5 and TRBJ2-7, with a weak D call TRBD2 (6 bases). Trimming stripped 7 bases from V and 6 bases from J, with 16 bases between. The CDR3 length is 13 residues. Per germline, CDR1 LGHNT and CDR2 FRNRAP. The DNA for the CDR3 is TGTGCTAGTGCCCTGACTTGGGGAGGCGAGCAGTACTTC. This gives the protein CASALTWGGEQYF. Complete variable domain (other parts from reference TRBV12-5 and TRBJ2-7): DARVTQTPRHKVTEMGQEVTMRCQPILGHNTVFWYRQTMMQGLELLAYFRNRAPLDDSGMPKDRFSAEMPDATLATLKIQPSEPRDSAVYFCASALTWGGEQYFGPGTRLTVT.

The CDR3 is CASSSPGLAGYTGELFF. The CDR3 DNA follows: TGTGCCAGCAGCTCACCGGGACTAGCGGGATACACCGGGGAGCTGTTTTTT. The chain carries TRBV7-2 and TRBJ2-2, with 13 positions matching TRBD2. Trimming removed 4 bases from V and 3 bases from J; junction bases left unmatched: 5. CDR1 and CDR2 (germline): SGHTA, FQGNSA. There are 17 residues in the CDR3.

This clonotype has more than one count but fewer than ten. The chain uses TRBV11-2 and TRBJ2-7; 8 positions match TRBD2. From germline, CDR1 is SGHAT and CDR2 FQNNGV. J lost 1 base, V lost 0 bases, and 8 bases had no gene match. CDR3 length equals 17 residues. CDR3 loop: CASSLDPGLGLSYEQYF. The CDR3 nucleotides read TGTGCCAGCAGCTTAGATCCGGGACTAGGACTATCCTACGAGCAGTACTTC.

This clonotype was detected only a few times. V usage is TRBV3-1 and J usage is TRBJ2-7; TRBD2 matches 8 bases. Germline V gives CDR1 LGHDT, CDR2 YNNKEL (reference sequence). The CDR3 covers 14 residues. With V trimmed by 4 bases and J by 1 base, 3 bases remained unmatched. CDR3 DNA: TGTGCCAGCAGCCTGCGGGAGGAATCCTACGAGCAGTACTTC. Amino acid sequence: CASSLREESYEQYF.

This clonotype has at least ten counts. The CDR3 DNA reads TGTGCCACCAAAACAACAGGGTCCTATAATTCACCCCTCCACTTT. Protein product: CATKTTGSYNSPLHF. The chain combines TRBV28 with TRBJ1-6; maybe TRBD1 (6 bases). The CDR3 runs 15 residues. V was shortened by 10 bases and J by 1 base, with 14 bases between the two germline ends. Germline V gene sequence: CDR1 MDHEN, CDR2 SYDVKM.

At least ten counts were recorded for this clonotype. At one boundary the junction diverges from the germline segment, which might be a read error. This sequence joins TRBV28 and TRBJ1-4, with TRBD1 as a possible D gene (5 bases). Germline CDR1 and CDR2: MDHEN and SYDVKM. This CDR3 has 12 amino acids. The CDR3 reads CASNRPNEKLFF. In DNA, the CDR3 is TGTGCCAGCAACAGGCCTAACGAAAAACTGTTTTTT.

The rearrangement uses TRBV29-1 and TRBJ2-7; TRBD1 aligns across 11 bases. V trimming: 6 bases; J trimming: 9 bases; junction bases outside the gene matches: 16. CDR1 and CDR2 (germline): SQVTM, ANQGSEA. The CDR3 runs 15 residues. As DNA, the CDR3 is TGCAGCGTCACCATCAGCGGACAGGGGGCCCCGAGGCAGTACTTC. Protein product: CSVTISGQGAPRQYF.

This clonotype has only a few counts. The chain couples TRBV20-1 to TRBJ2-5, with 8 nucleotides matching TRBD2. Per the germline V gene, CDR1 is DFQATT and CDR2 is SNEGSKA (reference sequence). This CDR3 has 15 amino acids. Losses at the gene ends were 1 base for V and 2 bases for J; bases not matched to a gene: 6. The CDR3 DNA reads TGCAGTGCTAGAGTCGTAGCGGGATCTCAAGAGACCCAGTACTTC. This sequence encodes CSARVVAGSQETQYF.

There are many counts of this clonotype. The V and J genes are TRBV20-1 and TRBJ2-7; D may be TRBD2 (6 bases). Trimming removed 6 bases at V and 0 bases at J, with 15 bases between. The CDR3 has 14 residues. The germline V gene has CDR1 DFQATT and CDR2 SNEGSKA (reference sequence). In nucleotides, the CDR3 is TGCAGTGCCCGAGGGGCGGGAAGCTCCTACGAGCAGTACTTC. Residues: CSARGAGSSYEQYF.

This clonotype was picked up a small number of times. This chain joins TRBV6-1 and TRBJ1-5; D ambiguous. Germline V gene lookup returns CDR1 MNHNS and CDR2 SASEGT. The CDR3 consists of 16 residues. The V and J ends lost 6 bases and 4 bases respectively, with 19 bases between them. Here the CDR3 DNA reads TGTGCCAGCAGGAACGGAGGGCAGATACTTAATCAGCCCCAGCATTTT. It encodes CASRNGGQILNQPQHF.

This sequence joins TRBV19 and TRBJ2-7; TRBD2 matches 7 bases. The CDR3 totals 15 residues. V lost 4 bases and J lost 0; bases outside the gene matches: 6. The V gene's germline CDR1 is LNHDA and CDR2 SQIVND (reference sequence). The CDR3: CASSTSGESSYEQYF. In DNA, the CDR3 is TGTGCCAGTAGTACAAGCGGGGAGAGCTCCTACGAGCAGTACTTC.

This clonotype was detected many times. The CDR3 region is CASKLAAQETQYF. The CDR3 region has the DNA TGTGCCAGCAAACTAGCGGCGCAAGAGACCCAGTACTTC. This chain links TRBV12-3 or TRBV12-4 with TRBJ2-5, with 8 bases fitting TRBD2. Germline trimming cut 7 bases from V and 2 bases from J; bases unmatched to any gene: 3. The length of the CDR3 is 13 residues.

This clonotype was detected many times. The chain employs TRBV10-2 and TRBJ2-7; 8 bases line up with TRBD2. The CDR3 runs to 14 residues. CDR1 is WSHSY, CDR2 SAAADI, per germline. With 5 bases clipped from V and 3 bases from J, the junction kept 6 bases outside the gene matches. This CDR3 reads CASSQRELGYEQYF. In DNA form, the CDR3 reads TGCGCCAGCAGTCAGCGGGAGTTAGGCTACGAGCAGTACTTC.

Here the CDR3 DNA reads TGTGCCAGCAGCACACACCCCCGGACAGGGAGGACTGAAGCTTTCTTT. This codes for CASSTHPRTGRTEAFF. The J gene is TRBJ1-1, the V gene TRBV7-2; 8 bases match TRBD1. The V gene's germline CDR1 is SGHTA and CDR2 FQGNSA. The CDR3 has 16 residues. The V gene end was trimmed by 5 bases and the J gene end by 5 bases; junction bases not matched to a gene: 13.

On this clonotype: This clone may be a read error of a much larger clone one base away. The J gene is TRBJ1-1, the V gene TRBV6-1; D is unclear. Per germline, CDR1 MNHNS and CDR2 SASEGT. CDR3 length equals 14 residues. CDR3 loop: CACSLVAGRTEAFF. Here the CDR3 DNA reads TGTGCCTGCAGTTTGGTAGCGGGTCGAACTGAAGCTTTCTTT.

As regards this clonotype: A much larger clone differs from this one at a single base, so this may be a read error. The genes are TRBV6-5 and TRBJ1-5, with a weak D call TRBD1 (6 bases). This CDR3 has 15 residues. From germline, CDR1 is MNHEY and CDR2 SVGAGI. The CDR3 loop reads CAGSSPGQIRQPQHF. The CDR3 DNA is TGTGCCGGCAGTTCCCCAGGACAGATTCGGCAGCCCCAGCATTTT.

This clonotype was observed at least ten times. A junction end diverges from the germline sequence, so it may reflect a read error. The rearrangement links TRBV20-1 to TRBJ1-6; no clear D. Germline V lookup: CDR1 DFQATT, CDR2 SNEGSKA (reference sequence). CDR3 length equals 8 residues. The CDR3 DNA reads as TGCAGTGCTAGAGATTATGGCTTT. This codes for CSARDYGF.

Concerning this clonotype itself: This sequence may be a read error, since a much larger clone differs from it by one base. The chain couples TRBV15 to TRBJ1-4; perhaps TRBD1 as D (6 bases). Germline CDR1 reads LNHNV; CDR2 reads YYDKDF (reference sequence). CDR3 length equals 15 residues. The CDR3 protein is CTTSRQGTTNEKLFF. The DNA of the CDR3 is TGTACCACCAGCAGGCAGGGGACAACTAATGAAAAACTGTTTTTT.

This clonotype was seen ten or more times. CDR3 coding DNA: TGTGCCAGCAGTTTTGAGGTGGAGACCCAGTACTTC. This encodes CASSFEVETQYF. V is TRBV12-3 or TRBV12-4 and J is TRBJ2-5; D is uncertain. Trimming left V 3 bases short and J 5 bases short, with 7 bases between. This CDR3 comprises 12 residues.

In this sample, this clonotype turned up once. Just one base apart from a much larger clone, this may be a read error. The chain couples TRBV29-1 to TRBJ1-4; possible D gene TRBD1, 5 bases. In germline, CDR1 is SQVTM, CDR2 ANQGSEA. The CDR3 has 13 amino acids. The CDR3 nucleotides are TGCAGCGTCCCGGGGCCGTCGGGTGAAAAACCGTTTTTT. This gives the protein CSVPGPSGEKPFF.

This clonotype appeared many times. The chain is built from TRBV12-3 or TRBV12-4 and TRBJ2-7, with 8 bases matching TRBD2. This CDR3 contains 14 residues. The trim removed 6 bases at V and 5 bases at J, leaving 9 bases unmatched. This CDR3 is CASSAGTSRDEQYF. The CDR3 DNA reads TGTGCCAGCAGCGCCGGGACTAGTCGAGACGAGCAGTACTTC.

This clonotype was seen many times. V is TRBV7-2 and J is TRBJ1-1; 7 positions agree with TRBD1. Germline V gives CDR1 SGHTA, CDR2 FQGNSA. CDR3 length: 13 residues. V shed 6 bases, J shed 11 bases, and the junction held 12 bases outside the gene matches. The CDR3 DNA sequence: TGTGCCAGCAGGTACGACAGGGTGTCCGAGGCTTTCTTT. This encodes CASRYDRVSEAFF.

The chain combines TRBV19 with TRBJ2-2; 12 bases line up with TRBD2. Germline lookup yields CDR1 LNHDA and CDR2 SQIVND (reference sequence). The J segment lost 0 bases and the V segment lost 10 bases, leaving 9 bases of the junction unmatched. This CDR3 is 17 amino acids long. CDR3 in amino acids: CATEKTSGSSNTGELFF. In DNA form, the CDR3 reads TGTGCCACGGAAAAGACTAGCGGGAGTTCGAACACCGGGGAGCTGTTTTTT.

Comment on this clonotype: A much more abundant neighbour one base away suggests this may be a read error. Since no conserved phenylalanine or tryptophan closes the CDR3, a read error is the likely cause. The chain uses TRBV28 and TRBJ2-7, with D perhaps matching TRBD1 (6 bases). Germline CDR1 and CDR2: MDHEN and SYDVKM. Trimming cost V 8 bases and J 3 bases, with 17 bases left between them. The CDR3 consists of 14 residues. CDR3 nucleotide sequence: TGTGCCAGCGTTAGCGCCGGGACACGCTACGAGCAGTACCTC. Encoded protein: CASVSAGTRYEQYL.

In its sample, this clonotype was seen a few times. The chain is built from TRBV20-1 and TRBJ1-2; no clear D. Trimming cost V 3 bases and J 7 bases, with 12 bases left between them. From germline, CDR1 is DFQATT and CDR2 SNEGSKA (reference sequence). The CDR3 is 12 residues long. The CDR3 DNA is TGCAGTGCTAGGGCGGAGACGGGTGGCTACACCTTC. Its translation: CSARAETGGYTF.

This clonotype has more than one count but fewer than ten. This chain links TRBV3-1 with TRBJ1-5; 7 bases agree with TRBD1. CDR3 length equals 15 residues. The germline V gene has CDR1 LGHDT and CDR2 YNNKEL (reference sequence). V lost 2 bases, J lost 5 bases, and 6 bases stayed unmatched. CDR3 sequence reads: CASSQQGQLHQPQHF. The CDR3 region has the DNA TGTGCCAGCAGCCAACAGGGACAGCTTCATCAGCCCCAGCATTTT.